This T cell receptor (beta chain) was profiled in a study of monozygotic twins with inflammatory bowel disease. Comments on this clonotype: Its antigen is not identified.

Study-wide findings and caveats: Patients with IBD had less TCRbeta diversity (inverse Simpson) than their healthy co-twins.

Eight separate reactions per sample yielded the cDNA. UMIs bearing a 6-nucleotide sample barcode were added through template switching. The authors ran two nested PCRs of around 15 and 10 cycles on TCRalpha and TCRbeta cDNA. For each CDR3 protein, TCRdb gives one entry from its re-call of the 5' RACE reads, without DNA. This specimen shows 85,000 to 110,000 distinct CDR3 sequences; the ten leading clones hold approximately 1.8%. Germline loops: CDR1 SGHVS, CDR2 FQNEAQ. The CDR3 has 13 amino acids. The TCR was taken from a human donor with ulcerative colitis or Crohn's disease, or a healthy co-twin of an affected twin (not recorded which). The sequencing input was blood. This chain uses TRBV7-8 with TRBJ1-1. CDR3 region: CASSLAEYTEAFF.